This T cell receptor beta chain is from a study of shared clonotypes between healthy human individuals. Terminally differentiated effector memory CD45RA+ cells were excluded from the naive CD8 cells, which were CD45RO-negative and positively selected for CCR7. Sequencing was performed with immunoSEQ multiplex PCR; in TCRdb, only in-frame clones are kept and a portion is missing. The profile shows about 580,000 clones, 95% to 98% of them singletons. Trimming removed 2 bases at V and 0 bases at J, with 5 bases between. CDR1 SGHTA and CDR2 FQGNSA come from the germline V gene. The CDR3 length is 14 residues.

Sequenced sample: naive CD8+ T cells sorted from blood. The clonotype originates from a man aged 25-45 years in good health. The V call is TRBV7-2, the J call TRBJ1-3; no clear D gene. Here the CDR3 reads CASSLWDSGNTIYF. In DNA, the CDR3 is TGTGCCAGCAGCTTATGGGACTCTGGAAACACCATATATTTT.